The present entry profiles one TCR beta chain with its context. Measured with immunoSEQ multiplex PCR; TCRdb has only the in-frame clones, and not every one. The sample lists approximately 210,000 clones, 86% occurring once. This sample was included in a study of blood T cell repertoires in COVID-19. Study summary: From T cells, B-cell-depleted T cells, or PBMCs came the material, which was cDNA or gDNA.

The CDR3 consists of 15 residues. Trimming removed 4 bases at V and 0 bases at J, with 12 bases between. Germline V gives CDR1 KGHSH, CDR2 LQKENI. Sequences were obtained from peripheral blood. The TCR originated in a man aged 50-60 years with COVID-19, enrolled during active disease. J is TRBJ1-1 and V is TRBV18, with D tentatively TRBD1 (5 bases). CDR3 DNA sequence: TGTGCCAGCTCACGAACCGGGACTCTGAACACTGAAGCTTTCTTT. This codes for CASSRTGTLNTEAFF.